These 16 T cell receptor beta chains came from one sample sequenced in a study of blood T cell repertoires in COVID-19. Sequencing used immunoSEQ multiplex PCR; TCRdb keeps in-frame clones, though not all of them. Of 110,000 or so clones detected, around 84% appear once; the ten largest clones hold roughly 8.1%. Sample: peripheral blood. These receptors all stem from a woman aged 40 to 50 with acute or convalescent COVID-19.

The V and J genes are TRBV5-1 and TRBJ2-1; 8 bases align to TRBD1. The V segment lost 4 bases and the J segment 8 bases; nucleotides outside the gene matches: 5. Germline CDR1 is SGHRS and CDR2 is YFSETQ. CDR3 size: 13 residues. In nucleotides, the CDR3 is TGCGCCAGCAGCCGTCCACAGGGGGATGAGCAGTTCTTC. This codes for CASSRPQGDEQFF.

The J gene is TRBJ2-7, the V gene TRBV7-9, with TRBD2 identical over 8 bases. V shed 5 bases, J shed 4 bases, and the junction held 7 bases outside the gene matches. In germline, CDR1 is SEHNR, CDR2 FQNEAQ (reference sequence). The CDR3 extends over 14 amino acids. The CDR3 here is CASSPAGGSYEQYF. The CDR3 nucleotides read TGTGCCAGCAGCCCCGCGGGGGGATCTTACGAGCAGTACTTC.

This clone was seen only a few times. The rearrangement joins TRBV30 to TRBJ1-5; D perhaps matches TRBD1 (6 bases). Germline CDR1 GTSNPN, CDR2 SVGIG (reference sequence). There are 14 residues in the CDR3. Trimming cost V 3 bases and J 2 bases, with 11 bases left between them. In DNA, the CDR3 is TGTGCCTGGAGCAACAGGGTCGGCAATCAGCCCCAGCATTTT. It codes for CAWSNRVGNQPQHF.

CDR3 residues: CASSLKRVLPDTGELFF. CDR3 nucleotide sequence: TGTGCCAGCAGCTTAAAAAGAGTTTTACCTGACACCGGGGAGCTGTTTTTT. J is TRBJ2-2 and V is TRBV7-9; D uncertain. Germline CDR1 is SEHNR and CDR2 is FQNEAQ (reference sequence). Trimming pared 2 bases from V and 3 bases from J, leaving 16 bases between. The CDR3 contains 17 residues.

The chain carries TRBV27 and TRBJ2-5, with 7 positions matching TRBD1. The CDR3 runs to 15 residues. J lost 4 bases, V lost 5 bases, and 10 bases had no gene match. Germline CDR1 and CDR2: MNHEY and SMNVEV (reference sequence). This CDR3 is CASSDKGGGRETQYF. CDR3 DNA sequence: TGTGCCAGCAGTGACAAAGGGGGCGGACGAGAGACCCAGTACTTC.

The chain has TRBV5-1 and TRBJ1-2; D ambiguous. Trimming pared 0 bases from V and 5 bases from J, leaving 14 bases between. This CDR3 is 15 amino acids long. Per germline, CDR1 SGHRS and CDR2 YFSETQ. This chain's CDR3 is CASSLDSESGYGYTF. The CDR3 bases are TGCGCCAGCAGCTTGGATTCCGAATCGGGGTATGGCTACACCTTC. Complete variable domain (other parts from reference TRBV5-1 and TRBJ1-2): KAGVTQTPRYLIKTRGQQVTLSCSPISGHRSVSWYQQTPGQGLQFLFEYFSETQRNKGNFPGRFSGRQFSNSRSEMNVSTLELGDSALYLCASSLDSESGYGYTFGSGTRLTVV.

This clone showed up just once. This chain connects TRBV5-5 to TRBJ1-6; D might be TRBD1 (6 bases). With 3 bases removed from V and 8 bases from J, the gap between germline ends came to 9 bases. Germline loops: CDR1 SGHKS, CDR2 YYEKEE (reference sequence). CDR3 size: 13 residues. The CDR3 DNA follows: TGTGCCAGCAGCTCCAGACAGGATTCACCCCTCCACTTT. Protein sequence: CASSSRQDSPLHF.

The V and J genes are TRBV28 and TRBJ2-3; D ambiguous. Looked up from germline, CDR1 is MDHEN and CDR2 is SYDVKM. This CDR3 has 13 amino acids. Trimming took off 3 bases at V and 5 bases at J, with 9 bases between the two ends. CDR3 in amino acids: CASSLVVGDTQYF. The DNA for the CDR3 is TGTGCCAGCAGTTTGGTAGTTGGAGATACGCAGTATTTT.

CDR3 region: CASRRGDLGQPQHF. CDR3 DNA: TGTGCCAGTAGAAGAGGAGACCTTGGTCAGCCCCAGCATTTT. J is TRBJ1-5 and V is TRBV19; D remains ambiguous. V lost 6 bases and J 6 bases, leaving 15 bases between the germline ends. The CDR3 is 14 amino acids. Germline V gives CDR1 LNHDA, CDR2 SQIVND (reference sequence).

This sequence joins TRBV6-5 and TRBJ1-4, with a weak D call TRBD1 (6 bases). V was pared by 5 bases and J by 10 bases, with 14 bases between. CDR1 and CDR2 from the germline V gene are MNHEY and SVGAGI. The CDR3 loop spans 13 amino acids. The CDR3 protein is CASSMTIQGKLFF. The CDR3 bases are TGTGCCAGCAGTATGACCATACAGGGAAAACTGTTTTTT.

The gene calls are TRBV2 and TRBJ1-2; 9 positions match TRBD1. The CDR3 is 16 residues long. V lost 6 bases, J lost 0 bases, and 8 bases stayed unmatched. Germline V gives CDR1 SNHLY, CDR2 FYNNEI. The DNA of the CDR3 is TGTGCCAGCAGCAATACAGGGGGCCGAGCTAACTATGGCTACACCTTC. It is translated as CASSNTGGRANYGYTF.

The rearrangement joins TRBV6-5 to TRBJ1-2; 7 bases are shared with TRBD1. The germline V gene encodes CDR1 MNHEY and CDR2 SVGAGI. Germline trimming cut 4 bases from V and 4 bases from J; bases unmatched to any gene: 12. The CDR3 spans 16 residues. The CDR3 reads CASSSQDRAHPYGYTF. CDR3 nucleotides: TGTGCCAGCAGTTCGCAAGACAGGGCCCATCCCTATGGCTACACCTTC.

The gene calls are TRBV2 and TRBJ2-3; D is uncertain. Germline V gives CDR1 SNHLY, CDR2 FYNNEI. CDR3 size: 14 residues. V was cut by 10 bases and J by 4 bases, with 18 bases left in between. CDR3 protein: CATAIDIAADTQYF. CDR3 in DNA: TGTGCCACCGCGATAGATATCGCTGCAGATACGCAGTATTTT.

The J gene is TRBJ1-1, the V gene TRBV5-1, with 9 bases identical to TRBD1. The V and J ends lost 1 base and 3 bases, in that order; junction bases with no gene match: 13. CDR1 SGHRS and CDR2 YFSETQ come from the germline V gene. CDR3 length equals 18 residues. CDR3 in amino acids: CASSLWGSTGGPDTEAFF. As DNA, the CDR3 is TGCGCCAGCAGCTTGTGGGGATCGACAGGGGGTCCTGACACTGAAGCTTTCTTT.

This clone came up once. The chain couples TRBV2 to TRBJ2-7; weak D call: TRBD1 (5 bases). Germline V gene lookup returns CDR1 SNHLY and CDR2 FYNNEI. This CDR3 has 14 amino acids. V was shortened by 5 bases and J by 0 bases, with 11 bases between the two germline ends. The CDR3 bases are TGTGCCAGCAGTCGAACAGGAACCTCCTACGAGCAGTACTTC. This encodes CASSRTGTSYEQYF.

This chain connects TRBV6-5 to TRBJ1-4, with D possibly being TRBD1 (5 bases). Germline values: CDR1 MNHEY, CDR2 SVGAGI. V lost 6 bases to trimming and J lost 3 bases, with 14 bases between them. This CDR3 comprises 15 residues. CDR3 region: CASRRQRGSNEKLFF. Here the CDR3 DNA reads TGTGCCAGCAGGCGGCAACGGGGGTCTAATGAAAAACTGTTTTTT.